Listed below are T cell receptor beta chains from one sample, sequenced in a study of blood T cell repertoires in COVID-19. The table came from immunoSEQ multiplex PCR; TCRdb's copy has only in-frame clones and leaves some out. The profile covers about 190,000 clones, with 89% appearing a single time and around 7% taken by the ten largest. Sequencing used peripheral blood. These receptors were taken from a man aged 40-50 years with acute or convalescent COVID-19. The CDR3 runs from the conserved cysteine through the conserved F or W. A D gene is named only where the DNA matches it firmly. Clone size is stated in some rows and not others, as once, few, many or a class when expanded.

j_gene: TRBJ1-2; d_gene: .; v_gene: TRBV5-1; len: 15; abundance: .; CDR3aa: CASSLRQDTNYGYTF; CDR3nt: TGCGCCAGCAGCCTTAGACAGGATACTAACTATGGCTACACCTTC
j_gene: TRBJ2-1; d_gene: TRBD2; v_gene: TRBV6-4; len: 14; abundance: .; CDR3aa: CASSMAGTNNEQFF; CDR3nt: TGTGCCAGCAGTATGGCCGGGACTAACAATGAGCAGTTCTTC
j_gene: TRBJ1-1; d_gene: TRBD1; v_gene: TRBV5-1; len: 13; abundance: few; CDR3aa: CASSSGQGEVAFF; CDR3nt: TGCGCCAGCAGCTCGGGACAGGGGGAGGTAGCTTTCTTT
j_gene: TRBJ2-2; d_gene: TRBD2; v_gene: TRBV11-3; len: 17; abundance: .; CDR3aa: CASSSSSGRTNTGELFF; CDR3nt: TGTGCCAGCAGCTCTTCTAGCGGAAGGACGAACACCGGGGAGCTGTTTTTT
j_gene: TRBJ2-7; d_gene: TRBD1; v_gene: TRBV7-9; len: 13; abundance: .; CDR3aa: CASSSTGSYEQYF; CDR3nt: TGTGCCAGCAGCTCGACAGGGAGCTACGAGCAGTACTTC
j_gene: TRBJ1-1; d_gene: .; v_gene: TRBV3-1/TRBV3-2; len: 15; abundance: .; CDR3aa: CASSRGGVMNTEAFF; CDR3nt: TGTGCCAGCAGCCGGGGGGGCGTAATGAACACTGAAGCTTTCTTT
j_gene: TRBJ2-7; d_gene: .; v_gene: TRBV27; len: 15; abundance: .; CDR3aa: CASSSFAGGGNEQYF; CDR3nt: TGTGCCAGCAGTTCCTTCGCCGGGGGAGGCAACGAGCAGTACTTC
j_gene: TRBJ1-6; d_gene: TRBD1; v_gene: TRBV19; len: 14; abundance: once; CDR3aa: CASSQAGGGSPLHF; CDR3nt: TGTGCCAGTAGTCAAGCAGGGGGAGGTTCACCCCTCCACTTT
j_gene: TRBJ1-3; d_gene: .; v_gene: TRBV6-5; len: 16; abundance: .; CDR3aa: CASSYSEGSTGNTIYF; CDR3nt: TGTGCCAGCAGTTACTCCGAGGGTTCCACTGGAAACACCATATATTTT
j_gene: TRBJ1-3; d_gene: .; v_gene: TRBV2; len: 13; abundance: .; CDR3aa: CASTGDSGNTIYF; CDR3nt: TGTGCCAGCACCGGGGACTCTGGAAACACCATATATTTT
j_gene: TRBJ2-5; d_gene: .; v_gene: TRBV13; len: 16; abundance: .; CDR3aa: CASSLGGQLYQETQYF; CDR3nt: TGTGCCAGCAGCTTAGGAGGACAGCTGTACCAAGAGACCCAGTACTTC
j_gene: TRBJ2-1; d_gene: TRBD1; v_gene: TRBV2; len: 14; abundance: .; CDR3aa: CASSYTGTGLEQFF; CDR3nt: TGTGCCAGCAGTTACACCGGGACAGGGCTGGAGCAGTTCTTC
j_gene: TRBJ2-2; d_gene: .; v_gene: TRBV5-4; len: 15; abundance: .; CDR3aa: CASSPGVTNTGELFF; CDR3nt: TGTGCCAGCAGCCCGGGAGTTACGAACACCGGGGAGCTGTTTTTT
j_gene: TRBJ2-3; d_gene: TRBD2; v_gene: TRBV3-1/TRBV3-2; len: 17; abundance: .; CDR3aa: CASSQLSGGYNTDTQYF; CDR3nt: TGTGCCAGCAGCCAACTGAGCGGGGGCTATAACACAGATACGCAGTATTTT
j_gene: TRBJ2-5; d_gene: .; v_gene: TRBV12-3/TRBV12-4; len: 12; abundance: .; CDR3aa: CASSLTRETQYF; CDR3nt: TGTGCCAGCAGTTTAACTAGGGAGACCCAGTACTTC
j_gene: TRBJ1-5; d_gene: TRBD1; v_gene: TRBV19; len: 15; abundance: .; CDR3aa: CASSAGQVTNQPQHF; CDR3nt: TGTGCCAGTAGTGCCGGACAGGTAACCAATCAGCCCCAGCATTTT
j_gene: TRBJ2-7; d_gene: TRBD1; v_gene: TRBV2; len: 12; abundance: .; CDR3aa: CASSRTGVEQYF; CDR3nt: TGTGCCAGCAGTCGGACAGGGGTCGAGCAGTACTTC
j_gene: TRBJ2-3; d_gene: TRBD1; v_gene: TRBV27; len: 12; abundance: .; CDR3aa: CASRVPGQGVLF; CDR3nt: TGTGCCAGCAGAGTACCGGGACAGGGGGTCCTTTTT
j_gene: TRBJ2-7; d_gene: TRBD2; v_gene: TRBV4-1; len: 15; abundance: .; CDR3aa: CASSQGLAGSYEQYF; CDR3nt: TGCGCCAGCAGCCAAGGACTAGCGGGTTCCTACGAGCAGTACTTC
j_gene: TRBJ1-2; d_gene: TRBD1; v_gene: TRBV4-3; len: 14; abundance: .; CDR3aa: CASSLGQGYYGYTF; CDR3nt: TGCGCCAGCAGCCTAGGACAGGGTTACTATGGCTACACCTTC
j_gene: TRBJ2-5; d_gene: .; v_gene: TRBV5-1; len: 15; abundance: once; CDR3aa: CASSPLGGEGETQYF; CDR3nt: TGCGCCAGCAGCCCCCTAGGGGGAGAGGGAGAGACCCAGTACTTC
j_gene: TRBJ1-5; d_gene: .; v_gene: TRBV4-2; len: 15; abundance: .; CDR3aa: CASSQVQDSNQPQHF; CDR3nt: TGTGCCAGCAGCCAAGTGCAGGATAGCAATCAGCCCCAGCATTTT
j_gene: TRBJ2-3; d_gene: .; v_gene: TRBV7-2; len: 16; abundance: once; CDR3aa: CASSDRGSGSTDTQYF; CDR3nt: TGTGCCAGCAGCGACCGGGGAAGCGGAAGCACAGATACGCAGTATTTT
j_gene: TRBJ2-7; d_gene: TRBD1; v_gene: TRBV15; len: 12; abundance: .; CDR3aa: CATSRFRGEQYF; CDR3nt: TGTGCCACCAGCAGGTTCAGGGGGGAGCAGTACTTC
j_gene: TRBJ1-5; d_gene: .; v_gene: TRBV30; len: 14; abundance: .; CDR3aa: CAWSVVGDNQPQHF; CDR3nt: TGTGCCTGGAGTGTTGTTGGAGACAATCAGCCCCAGCATTTT
j_gene: TRBJ2-3; d_gene: .; v_gene: TRBV7-5; len: 19; abundance: .; CDR3aa: CARSLEADFSAGGTDTQYF; CDR3nt: TGTGCCAGAAGCTTAGAAGCGGATTTCTCAGCGGGGGGTACAGATACGCAGTATTTT
j_gene: TRBJ1-6; d_gene: .; v_gene: TRBV7-9; len: 17; abundance: .; CDR3aa: CASSSRLGSSYNSPLHF; CDR3nt: TGTGCCAGCAGCTCCCGCCTTGGGAGCTCCTATAATTCACCCCTCCACTTT
j_gene: TRBJ1-1; d_gene: .; v_gene: TRBV3-1/TRBV3-2; len: 13; abundance: .; CDR3aa: CASSPGVPTEAFF; CDR3nt: TGTGCCAGCAGCCCAGGGGTGCCCACTGAAGCTTTCTTT
j_gene: TRBJ1-2; d_gene: .; v_gene: TRBV5-1; len: 12; abundance: .; CDR3aa: CASSLDWYGYTF; CDR3nt: TGCGCCAGCAGCTTGGACTGGTATGGCTACACCTTC
j_gene: TRBJ1-1; d_gene: TRBD1; v_gene: TRBV19; len: 13; abundance: .; CDR3aa: CASDRGRNTEAFF; CDR3nt: TGTGCCAGTGACAGGGGGCGAAACACTGAAGCTTTCTTT
j_gene: TRBJ1-2; d_gene: .; v_gene: TRBV7-9; len: 13; abundance: .; CDR3aa: CASSLEASYGYTF; CDR3nt: TGTGCCAGCAGCTTAGAAGCCTCTTATGGCTACACCTTC
j_gene: TRBJ2-5; d_gene: TRBD2; v_gene: TRBV3-1/TRBV3-2; len: 17; abundance: .; CDR3aa: CASSIYSGGTQKETQYF; CDR3nt: TGTGCCAGCAGCATATATAGCGGGGGGACGCAAAAAGAGACCCAGTACTTC
j_gene: TRBJ2-7; d_gene: TRBD1; v_gene: TRBV19; len: 14; abundance: .; CDR3aa: CASSRQGAFYEQYF; CDR3nt: TGTGCCAGTAGTAGACAGGGGGCGTTCTACGAGCAGTACTTC
j_gene: TRBJ1-2; d_gene: .; v_gene: TRBV25-1; len: 15; abundance: .; CDR3aa: CASSESLGRSYGYTF; CDR3nt: TGTGCCAGCAGTGAATCCTTGGGGAGATCTTATGGCTACACCTTC
j_gene: TRBJ1-1; d_gene: .; v_gene: TRBV6-2/TRBV6-3; len: 14; abundance: .; CDR3aa: CASSYSVGDTEAFF; CDR3nt: TGTGCCAGCAGTTACTCTGTGGGAGACACTGAAGCTTTCTTT
j_gene: TRBJ2-7; d_gene: TRBD2; v_gene: TRBV6-5; len: 13; abundance: once; CDR3aa: CASSPAGYYEQYF; CDR3nt: TGTGCCAGCAGTCCAGCGGGGTACTACGAGCAGTACTTC
j_gene: TRBJ2-7; d_gene: .; v_gene: TRBV11-2; len: 11; abundance: .; CDR3aa: CASSLTSGQYF; CDR3nt: TGTGCCAGCAGCCTGACTTCGGGGCAGTACTTC
j_gene: TRBJ1-1; d_gene: .; v_gene: TRBV6-5; len: 15; abundance: .; CDR3aa: CASSPPGSWGAEAFF; CDR3nt: TGTGCCAGCAGTCCTCCCGGTTCTTGGGGAGCTGAAGCTTTCTTT
j_gene: TRBJ2-5; d_gene: TRBD2; v_gene: TRBV30; len: 13; abundance: .; CDR3aa: CAWSVPGRETQYF; CDR3nt: TGTGCCTGGAGTGTACCCGGGAGGGAGACCCAGTACTTC
j_gene: TRBJ2-1; d_gene: .; v_gene: TRBV6-5; len: 14; abundance: few; CDR3aa: CASIRTGDYNEQFF; CDR3nt: TGTGCCAGCATCCGAACAGGAGACTACAATGAGCAGTTCTTC
j_gene: TRBJ1-5; d_gene: .; v_gene: TRBV6-1; len: 13; abundance: .; CDR3aa: CASSEGQNQPQHF; CDR3nt: TGTGCCAGCAGTGAAGGACAGAATCAGCCCCAGCATTTT
j_gene: TRBJ1-2; d_gene: .; v_gene: TRBV30; len: 14; abundance: .; CDR3aa: CAWRTFGANYGYTF; CDR3nt: TGTGCCTGGAGAACCTTCGGAGCTAACTATGGCTACACCTTC
j_gene: TRBJ1-2; d_gene: .; v_gene: TRBV6-5; len: 13; abundance: .; CDR3aa: CASSFGDYYGYTF; CDR3nt: TGTGCCAGCAGTTTCGGGGATTACTATGGCTACACCTTC
j_gene: TRBJ1-5; d_gene: TRBD1; v_gene: TRBV19; len: 15; abundance: .; CDR3aa: CASRWDRASNQPQHF; CDR3nt: TGTGCCAGTAGATGGGACAGGGCAAGCAATCAGCCCCAGCATTTT